This TCR beta chain was retrieved from a study of T cells after yellow fever vaccination. Turning to the study itself: Fractions of low cell number were prepared using SMART-Seq v4 Ultra Low Input.

TCRdb ran MiXCR on the 5' RACE reads and lists one entry per CDR3 protein. The sample has 120,000 or so distinct CDR3 sequences; 7.2% are singletons. After removal of 5 bases from V and 7 bases from J, the junction contained 7 bases not matched to a gene. Per germline, CDR1 SGHDN and CDR2 FVKESK. The CDR3 sequence is 14 residues long. The study's findings and limits: Although the secondary response was weaker, it peaked faster, at day 5 versus 15. After the booster, approximately 96% of CD4 and 88% of CD8 primary-response clones were re-detected.

The sample holds many counts of this clonotype. Its antigen is still unknown. This chain links TRBV14 with TRBJ1-4; 7 bases fit TRBD1. The source material was CD4+ T cells sorted from PBMCs, sampled roughly 45 days after the first yellow fever vaccination. This TCR was sampled from a man between 18 and 35 years old who received the YFV17D yellow fever vaccine. The DNA for the CDR3 is TGTGCCAGCAGCTCGAGGGGGCAGGGTGAAAAACTGTTTTTT. This gives the protein CASSSRGQGEKLFF.